The 21 T cell receptor beta chains reported below all come from one sample, sequenced in a study of PD-L1 blockade in urothelial cancer. The sample's time point: pretreatment peripheral blood. TCRdb keeps only in-frame clones here, not all; method: immunoSEQ multiplex PCR. The sample yields 40,000 to 50,000 clones, around 84% seen once. The material sequenced was PBMCs, taken around atezolizumab (anti-PD-L1) treatment. These receptors all come from a man in his sixties or seventies with urothelial cancer.

In this sample, this clone turned up once. CDR3 loop: CASSSSRGENSPLHF. CDR3 nucleotide sequence: TGTGCCAGCAGCTCTTCCAGGGGTGAAAATTCACCCCTCCACTTT. This chain connects TRBV11-1 to TRBJ1-6; the D gene is possibly TRBD1 (6 bases). Per germline, CDR1 SGHAT and CDR2 FQDESV (reference sequence). The V and J ends lost 4 bases and 7 bases respectively, with 14 bases between them. This CDR3 contains 15 residues. Together with reference TRBV11-1 and TRBJ1-6, the CDR3 gives the full variable domain: EAEVAQSPRYKITEKSQAVAFWCDPISGHATLYWYRQILGQGPELLVQFQDESVVDDSQLPKDRFSAERLKGVDSTLKIQPAELGDSAMYLCASSSSRGENSPLHFGNGTRLTVT.

The rearrangement joins TRBV18 to TRBJ1-6; 9 nucleotides agree with TRBD1. CDR1 KGHSH and CDR2 LQKENI come from the germline V gene. This CDR3 comprises 14 residues. V shed 3 bases and J 10 bases; nucleotides not matched to a gene: 4. CDR3 nucleotide sequence: TGTGCCAGCTCACCCGGGACAGGGAAGTCACCCCTCCACTTT. As protein: CASSPGTGKSPLHF.

The chain joins TRBV18 to TRBJ2-5; 7 nucleotides line up with TRBD1. CDR1 KGHSH and CDR2 LQKENI come from the germline V gene. The CDR3 spans 13 residues. Germline trimming cut 3 bases from V and 5 bases from J; bases unmatched to any gene: 3. The CDR3 coding sequence is TGTGCCAGCTCACCGGGACAGAGCGAGACCCAGTACTTC. This sequence encodes CASSPGQSETQYF.

The genes are TRBV4-2 and TRBJ2-1; the D gene is possibly TRBD1 (6 bases). V lost 1 base to trimming and J lost 8 bases, with 12 bases between them. In germline, CDR1 is LGHNA, CDR2 YNFKEQ. This CDR3 comprises 14 residues. CDR3 protein: CASSQGGRVHEQFF. The CDR3 DNA sequence: TGTGCCAGCAGCCAAGGGGGGCGCGTCCATGAGCAGTTCTTC.

The chain combines TRBV7-3 with TRBJ2-7; maybe TRBD1 (6 bases). The CDR3 is 13 amino acids. In germline, CDR1 is SGHTA, CDR2 FQGTGA. V lost 4 bases and J lost 8, with 15 bases in between. CDR3 nucleotide sequence: TGTGCCAGCAGCTCCACAGGGTCTGGGCAGCAGTACTTC. This sequence encodes CASSSTGSGQQYF.

This clone occurred a few times. The V call is TRBV5-1, the J call TRBJ1-2; 7 positions match TRBD1. The germline V gene encodes CDR1 SGHRS and CDR2 YFSETQ. Losses at the gene ends were 5 bases for V and 2 bases for J; bases not matched to a gene: 9. The CDR3 loop spans 15 amino acids. The CDR3 nucleotides are TGCGCCAGCAGGGACGGACAGGTCGGAAACTATGGCTACACCTTC. The encoded protein is CASRDGQVGNYGYTF.

The chain recombines TRBV4-3 with TRBJ1-2; no firm D call. The germline gives CDR1 LGHNA, CDR2 YSLEER. The ends were cut back, 1 base at V and 5 bases at J, with 8 bases in the middle. The CDR3 spans 13 residues. CDR3 in DNA: TGCGCCAGCAGCCAAGGACGGGGATATGGCTACACCTTC. This codes for CASSQGRGYGYTF.

This clone was seen more than once but under ten times. The chain employs TRBV27 and TRBJ1-5, with D possibly matching TRBD1 (5 bases). Germline V gene sequence: CDR1 MNHEY, CDR2 SMNVEV (reference sequence). CDR3 length equals 14 residues. The V and J ends lost 6 bases and 6 bases respectively, with 15 bases between them. Written as DNA, the CDR3 is TGTGCCAGCAGACCGCGGGACGGTAGTCAGCCCCAGCATTTT. Its translation is CASRPRDGSQPQHF.

The V call is TRBV30, the J call TRBJ1-5, with D tentatively TRBD1 (5 bases). There are 15 residues in the CDR3. Germline V lookup: CDR1 GTSNPN, CDR2 SVGIG (reference sequence). The germline V and J ends were trimmed by 0 bases and 2 bases, with 11 bases remaining between them. CDR3 nucleotides: TGTGCCTGGAGTGTACAAAGGGGCGGCAATCAGCCCCAGCATTTT. Translation: CAWSVQRGGNQPQHF.

This sequence joins TRBV9 and TRBJ2-3; maybe TRBD2 (6 bases). Germline values: CDR1 SGDLS, CDR2 YYNGEE. Trimming took 3 bases from V and 7 from J, leaving 15 bases between them. The CDR3 totals 14 residues. DNA for the CDR3: TGTGCCAGCAGCGAACGGGAGTCTGCTCATACGCAGTATTTT. Protein product: CASSERESAHTQYF.

This chain uses TRBV11-3 with TRBJ2-3, with a weak D call TRBD2 (7 bases). The germline V and J ends were trimmed by 2 bases and 0 bases, with 15 bases remaining between them. CDR3 size: 17 residues. In germline, CDR1 is SGHNT, CDR2 YENEEA. This chain's CDR3 is CASSLSGGSPSTDTQYF. DNA of the CDR3: TGTGCCAGCAGCTTATCGGGGGGCAGCCCTAGCACAGATACGCAGTATTTT.

The rearrangement links TRBV4-2 to TRBJ2-2; 7 nucleotides agree with TRBD2. Germline loops: CDR1 LGHNA, CDR2 YNFKEQ. This CDR3 has 16 residues. Losses at the gene ends were 1 base for V and 1 base for J; bases not matched to a gene: 3. CDR3 residues: CASSQVSGGNTGELFF. The CDR3 coding sequence is TGTGCCAGCAGCCAAGTGTCGGGAGGGAACACCGGGGAGCTGTTTTTT.

The rearrangement joins TRBV19 to TRBJ1-6; 12 bases line up with TRBD1. The CDR3 totals 17 residues. Germline V gene sequence: CDR1 LNHDA, CDR2 SQIVND (reference sequence). The ends lost 10 bases at V and 9 bases at J; junction bases unmatched: 16. Written as DNA, the CDR3 is TGTGCCACCACCGGGACAGGGGGCTTCGGGGTGTCTTCACCCCTCCACTTT. Translating it yields CATTGTGGFGVSSPLHF.

The CDR3 sequence: CASSGGLAGKEGYNEQFF. In DNA form, the CDR3 reads TGTGCCAGCAGTGGGGGACTAGCGGGGAAAGAAGGATACAATGAGCAGTTCTTC. V is TRBV25-1 and J is TRBJ2-1; 13 nucleotides agree with TRBD2. This CDR3 spans 18 amino acids. V lost 4 bases and J lost 4; bases outside the gene matches: 10. Germline CDR1 and CDR2: MGHDK and SYGVNS.

The CDR3 bases are TGTGCCAGCAGCTGGGCGGGGAGGGTGGAAGATACGCAGTATTTT. Translating it yields CASSWAGRVEDTQYF. The rearrangement links TRBV5-4 to TRBJ2-3; 7 nucleotides match TRBD2. Germline V gene sequence: CDR1 SGHNT, CDR2 YYREEE (reference sequence). CDR3 length: 15 residues. Trimming removed 3 bases from V and 5 bases from J; junction bases left unmatched: 9.

V and J are TRBV18 and TRBJ1-2; D is unclear. The germline V and J ends were trimmed by 3 bases and 6 bases, with 8 bases remaining between them. From germline, CDR1 is KGHSH and CDR2 LQKENI. The CDR3 runs to 12 residues. The CDR3 here is CASSPQEDGYTF. DNA for the CDR3: TGTGCCAGCTCACCGCAAGAGGATGGCTACACCTTC.

This sequence joins TRBV2 and TRBJ2-7; 15 bases are shared with TRBD2. CDR1 is SNHLY, CDR2 FYNNEI, per germline. The CDR3 covers 18 residues. V lost 6 bases, J lost 5 bases, and 14 bases stayed unmatched. The CDR3 loop reads CASRAGTGTSGGSNEQYF. In DNA, the CDR3 is TGTGCCAGCAGGGCCGGGACAGGGACTAGCGGGGGGTCCAACGAGCAGTACTTC.

The rearrangement joins TRBV5-1 to TRBJ2-3, with 8 bases lining up with TRBD2. This CDR3 is built from 14 residues. The J segment lost 5 bases and the V segment lost 0 bases, leaving 2 bases of the junction unmatched. Germline CDR1 is SGHRS and CDR2 is YFSETQ. CDR3 region: CASSLVGGVDTQYF. The DNA of the CDR3 is TGCGCCAGCAGCTTGGTCGGGGGGGTAGATACGCAGTATTTT.

This rearrangement joins TRBV5-5 to TRBJ1-2; D call uncertain. The CDR3 runs 16 residues. V was clipped by 0 bases and J by 9 bases, with 21 bases between them. Per germline, CDR1 SGHKS and CDR2 YYEKEE (reference sequence). The CDR3 is CASSLGQQIFIRSYTF. For the CDR3, the DNA is TGTGCCAGCAGCTTGGGTCAACAAATTTTCATACGAAGCTACACCTTC.

This chain uses TRBV11-1 with TRBJ1-2; TRBD1 might be the D (6 bases). The V gene's germline CDR1 is SGHAT and CDR2 FQDESV (reference sequence). Trimming removed 0 bases from V and 6 bases from J, with 11 bases in between. The CDR3 runs to 14 residues. This CDR3 is CASSLANRANGYTF. The CDR3 DNA reads as TGTGCCAGCAGCTTAGCGAACAGGGCGAATGGCTACACCTTC.

V and J are TRBV6-6 and TRBJ2-3; possible D gene TRBD1, 6 bases. With 9 bases removed from V and 1 base from J, the gap between germline ends came to 11 bases. Germline CDR1 is MNHNY and CDR2 is SVGAGI (reference sequence). CDR3 size: 13 residues. The CDR3 protein is CASSRTGTDTQYF. The CDR3, as DNA: TGTGCCAGTAGTCGGACAGGCACAGATACGCAGTATTTT.